Below are 9 T cell receptor beta chains sequenced from a single sample in a study of response to subunit inactivated influenza vaccine (dated by TCRdb to the late 2010s). The library was obtained by RT-PCR. TCRdb records Illumina HiSeq 2500 as the sequencer. TCRdb redid the processing of the public reads, applying fastp at Q25 and MiXCR, and retained in-frame beta chains. Every CDR3 protein is listed once, alongside the most common genes and DNA of its rows. For this sample the table gives roughly 170,000 distinct CDR3 sequences, of which about 9.3% were detected only once. The leading ten clones occupy around 9.9% of the sample. The material was non-naive T cells sorted from PBMCs, obtained on the day of vaccination. Taken with the paper, the label for cell subset or site translates to: memory T cell fraction. Receptors were obtained from a man over 45 who received an inactivated influenza vaccine. Donor details come from another sample of the same person, matched by shared clones.

This clonotype has only a few counts. Here the CDR3 reads CASSPAGAYNSPLHF. For the CDR3, the DNA is TGTGCCAGCAGCCCGGCGGGTGCCTATAATTCACCCCTCCACTTT. This chain uses TRBV3-1 with TRBJ1-6; the D is unclear. The CDR3 covers 15 residues. The germline V gene has CDR1 LGHDT and CDR2 YNNKEL (reference sequence). Trimming left V 4 bases short and J 2 bases short, with 9 bases between.

This clonotype was seen more than once but under ten times. This rearrangement joins TRBV7-9 to TRBJ2-3, with TRBD1 identical over 9 bases. The CDR3 loop spans 15 amino acids. Trimming took 5 bases from V and 4 from J; bases not matched to a gene: 7. CDR1 is SEHNR, CDR2 FQNEAQ, per germline (reference sequence). Here the CDR3 reads CASSAGTGLADTQYF. CDR3 nucleotides: TGTGCCAGCAGCGCCGGGACAGGGCTGGCAGATACGCAGTATTTT.

This clonotype occurred a few times. The V and J genes are TRBV7-9 and TRBJ1-2; 7 nucleotides align to TRBD1. The CDR3 sequence is 14 residues long. The V and J ends lost 1 base and 8 bases, in that order; junction bases with no gene match: 7. Germline V gene data show CDR1 as SEHNR and CDR2 as FQNEAQ (reference sequence). CDR3 protein: CASSLGRQGHGYTF. In nucleotides, the CDR3 is TGTGCCAGCAGCTTAGGGAGACAGGGCCACGGCTACACCTTC.

The chain couples TRBV24-1 to TRBJ2-3, with D possibly matching TRBD1 (5 bases). The germline V and J ends were trimmed by 5 bases and 11 bases, with 25 bases remaining between them. Germline CDR1 is KGHDR and CDR2 is SFDVKD. This CDR3 region has 16 residues. In DNA form, the CDR3 reads TGTGCCACCAGTGCCTCGGCCTTTTACCCCACAGGCGTGCAGTATTTT. Translated: CATSASAFYPTGVQYF.

This clonotype occurred many times. The chain is built from TRBV30 and TRBJ2-7; 12 bases fit TRBD1. The CDR3 spans 15 residues. J gave up 2 bases and V 7 bases, and 9 bases lay outside the gene matches. CDR1 GTSNPN and CDR2 SVGIG come from the germline V gene (reference sequence). The chain's CDR3 is CAFRDRGQFTYEQYF. The CDR3 nucleotides read TGTGCCTTCCGGGACAGGGGGCAGTTCACCTACGAGCAGTACTTC.

The chain recombines TRBV7-9 with TRBJ2-1; no firm D call. CDR3 length: 12 amino acids. The germline V gene has CDR1 SEHNR and CDR2 FQNEAQ (reference sequence). V lost 2 bases, J lost 8 bases, and 7 bases lay in between. CDR3 protein: CASSLPNHEQFF. The CDR3 DNA is TGTGCCAGCAGCTTACCTAACCATGAGCAGTTCTTC.

This clonotype was seen at least ten times. The gene calls are TRBV5-1 and TRBJ2-1; 14 nucleotides match TRBD2. V lost 0 bases and J lost 7; bases outside the gene matches: 3. Germline V gene data show CDR1 as SGHRS and CDR2 as YFSETQ. The CDR3 is made up of 16 amino acids. The CDR3: CASSLVRTSGRNEQFF. The CDR3 nucleotides read TGCGCCAGCAGCTTGGTGAGGACTAGCGGGAGGAATGAGCAGTTCTTC.

The chain couples TRBV10-3 to TRBJ2-6, with 7 bases lining up with TRBD1. Unmatched junction bases numbered 1, after V lost 10 bases and J lost 1 base. The CDR3 covers 13 residues. CDR1 ENHRY and CDR2 SYGVKD come from the germline V gene. The CDR3 sequence is CATTGSGANVLTF. Here the CDR3 DNA reads TGTGCCACGACAGGGTCTGGGGCCAACGTCCTGACTTTC.

This clonotype was picked up many times. The chain recombines TRBV15 with TRBJ2-7; D unresolved. Trimming cost V 0 bases and J 2 bases, with 5 bases left between them. Germline V gene sequence: CDR1 LNHNV, CDR2 YYDKDF (reference sequence). The CDR3 sequence is 13 residues long. The CDR3 protein is CATSRDGAYEQYF. CDR3 nucleotides: TGTGCCACCAGCAGAGATGGAGCCTACGAGCAGTACTTC.